This paragraph reports one T cell receptor beta chain. This specimen comes from a study of T cells after posttransplantation cyclophosphamide. This CDR3 spans 12 amino acids. The germline V gene encodes CDR1 MNHEY and CDR2 SMNVEV (reference sequence). Trimming cost V 2 bases and J 6 bases, with 8 bases left between them. Busulfan-fludarabine conditioning, marrow transplant, and cyclophosphamide on days +3 and +4 were administered. The assay was immunoSEQ multiplex PCR, and TCRdb's table has in-frame clones only and misses some. The sample lists 20,000 to 25,000 clones, none appearing once, the ten largest making up less than 2%.

The chain couples TRBV27 to TRBJ2-7; possibly TRBD2 for D (5 bases). This receptor was identified in a male patient younger than 35 who received an allogeneic stem cell transplant from a related donor, was CMV-positive, and had no GVHD. Some T cells may be provided by the graft donor. The sample consisted of PBMCs, taken after allogeneic stem cell transplant with posttransplant cyclophosphamide. CDR3 nucleotide sequence: TGTGCCAGCAGTTTAGGAGGAGGCGAGCAGTACTTC. Protein sequence: CASSLGGGEQYF.